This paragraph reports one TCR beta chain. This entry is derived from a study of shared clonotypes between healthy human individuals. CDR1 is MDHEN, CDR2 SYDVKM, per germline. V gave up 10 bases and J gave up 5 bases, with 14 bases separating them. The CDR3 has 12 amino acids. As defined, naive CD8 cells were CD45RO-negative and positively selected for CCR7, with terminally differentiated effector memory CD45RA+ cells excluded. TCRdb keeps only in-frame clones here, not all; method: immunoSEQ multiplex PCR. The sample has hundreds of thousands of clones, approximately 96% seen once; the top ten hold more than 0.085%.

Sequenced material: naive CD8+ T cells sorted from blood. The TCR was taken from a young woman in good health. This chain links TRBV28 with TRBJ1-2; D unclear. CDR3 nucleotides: TGTGCCACCACCCTAGGAGGATATGGCTACACCTTC. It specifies CATTLGGYGYTF.